These 9 T cell receptor beta chains came from one sample sequenced in a study of blood T cell repertoires in COVID-19. Some clones are missing from TCRdb's copy, which holds only in-frame ones; the method was immunoSEQ multiplex PCR. The table includes 150,000 to 200,000 clones, about 86% detected once. Specimen: PBMCs or T cells enriched from blood (not recorded which). These receptors were collected from a man aged 35 to 55 who had recovered from COVID-19.

The rearrangement uses TRBV19 and TRBJ2-5; D is ambiguous. The CDR3 contains 15 residues. Between the trimmed V and J ends, which lost 4 bases and 4 bases, there was a span of 16 bases. Germline loops: CDR1 LNHDA, CDR2 SQIVND (reference sequence). The CDR3 loop reads CASSTRGLRLETQYF. The CDR3 region has the DNA TGTGCCAGTAGTACTAGAGGTCTTCGGCTAGAGACCCAGTACTTC.

The chain couples TRBV3-1 (or the pseudogene TRBV3-2) to TRBJ1-2, with TRBD1 identical over 10 bases. This CDR3 contains 16 residues. Per germline, CDR1 LGHDT and CDR2 YNNKEL (reference sequence). J lost 8 bases, V lost 5 bases, and 14 bases had no gene match. CDR3 sequence (DNA): TGTGCCAGCAGCTCACCCGTCGGGACAGGGGTTCGGGGCTACACCTTC. Protein sequence: CASSSPVGTGVRGYTF.

The gene calls are TRBV9 and TRBJ2-5; 7 nucleotides align to TRBD2. V dropped 3 bases and J dropped 2; count of bases not matched to a gene: 4. The CDR3 is 14 amino acids. Germline V lookup: CDR1 SGDLS, CDR2 YYNGEE. The CDR3 nucleotides are TGTGCCAGCAGCGCGGACGGGGGGCAAGAGACCCAGTACTTC. Translating it yields CASSADGGQETQYF.

The CDR3: CASSTWDSGGPLHF. The CDR3 DNA reads TGTGCCAGCAGCACCTGGGACTCCGGGGGACCCCTCCACTTT. The chain employs TRBV7-2 and TRBJ1-6, with a tentative D call TRBD1 (5 bases). V was clipped by 5 bases and J by 12 bases, with 17 bases between them. The CDR3 loop spans 14 amino acids. Looked up from germline, CDR1 is SGHTA and CDR2 is FQGNSA.

The chain carries TRBV28 and TRBJ2-5; D may be TRBD2 (6 bases). Germline V gives CDR1 MDHEN, CDR2 SYDVKM. CDR3 size: 12 residues. The ends were cut back, 8 bases at V and 6 bases at J, with 13 bases in the middle. CDR3 sequence: CASSVGRKTQYF. DNA for the CDR3: TGTGCCAGCTCGGTGGGGAGGAAGACCCAGTACTTC.

The V call is TRBV9, the J call TRBJ1-5; 10 positions match TRBD1. The V gene end was trimmed by 3 bases and the J gene end by 5 bases; junction bases not matched to a gene: 2. Germline CDR1 is SGDLS and CDR2 is YYNGEE. This CDR3 has 14 amino acids. The CDR3 is CASSAGQGYQPQHF. The CDR3 region has the DNA TGTGCCAGCAGCGCGGGACAGGGGTATCAGCCCCAGCATTTT.

The gene calls are TRBV3-1 (or the pseudogene TRBV3-2) and TRBJ2-3; D is undetermined. The CDR3 is 15 residues long. Germline V gene sequence: CDR1 LGHDT, CDR2 YNNKEL (reference sequence). The V end was cut by 0 bases, the J end by 2 bases, with 9 bases between. CDR3 in DNA: TGTGCCAGCAGCCAAGATGTACTGAACACAGATACGCAGTATTTT. Translated: CASSQDVLNTDTQYF.

The genes are TRBV19 and TRBJ1-6; tentative D call: TRBD1 (6 bases). V was trimmed by 6 bases and J by 9 bases, leaving 15 bases between them. This CDR3 comprises 14 residues. Per germline, CDR1 LNHDA and CDR2 SQIVND (reference sequence). CDR3 DNA: TGTGCCAGTAGCTCAGGGGAATTCGGTTCACCCCTCCACTTT. This codes for CASSSGEFGSPLHF.

The V gene is TRBV12-5, the J gene TRBJ1-4, with TRBD1 matching over 12 bases. Germline lookup yields CDR1 LGHNT and CDR2 FRNRAP. With V trimmed by 10 bases and J by 0 bases, 15 bases remained unmatched. The CDR3 has 19 amino acids. The CDR3: CAIVITGQGALTTNEKLFF. CDR3 nucleotides: TGTGCTATCGTCATAACGGGACAGGGGGCTCTTACAACTAATGAAAAACTGTTTTTT.